This T cell receptor beta chain appears in the sequencing data of a study of early T cells in non-severe SARS-CoV-2 infection. Individual cDNA molecules were tagged with unique molecular identifiers. TCRdb used MiXCR to reprocess the 5' RACE reads, holding one entry per CDR3 protein. The repertoire consists of nearly 60,000 distinct CDR3 sequences, with about 13% occurring once and the leading ten covering approximately 10%. Germline V gives CDR1 SGDLS, CDR2 YYNGEE. This CDR3 has 12 amino acids. Trimming left V 4 bases short and J 8 bases short, with 9 bases between. The source material was whole blood. The chain recombines TRBV9 with TRBJ1-4; D gene uncertain. This sequence was found in an adult who was a healthcare worker with PCR-confirmed SARS-CoV-2 infection or an uninfected control (not recorded which). The CDR3, as DNA: TGTGCCAGCAGCTCAACGAACGAAAAACTGTTTTTT. Translation: CASSSTNEKLFF.